This entry features one T cell receptor (beta chain) sequence. These data come from a study of blood T cell repertoires in COVID-19. Per the authors' pipeline: Amplified reference gene primers provided the basis for estimating nucleated cell counts. Some clones are missing from TCRdb's copy, which holds only in-frame ones; the method was immunoSEQ multiplex PCR. That table supplies the V and J calls and clone size; D and trimming were determined from the DNA. The table lists fewer than 85,000 clones, about 90% of them singletons. The CDR3 sequence is 13 residues long. CDR1 LNHNV and CDR2 YYDKDF come from the germline V gene (reference sequence). V gave up 4 bases and J gave up 4 bases, with 10 bases separating them.

The source is a man aged 50-59 years with active COVID-19. V usage is TRBV15 and J usage is TRBJ2-5, with D maybe TRBD2 (6 bases). The sequenced material came from peripheral blood. CDR3 sequence reads: CATSMEGAETQYF. DNA for the CDR3: TGTGCCACCAGCATGGAGGGAGCAGAGACCCAGTACTTC.